Shown below are 21 T cell receptor beta chains from a single sample sequenced in a study of T cell responses to AZD1222 COVID-19 vaccine. TCRdb's table, derived via immunoSEQ multiplex PCR, lists solely in-frame clones and lacks some. The repertoire includes roughly 150,000 clones, around 90% of them detected once, and around 3.3% sits in the top ten. The sequencing used peripheral blood, collected on day 0 of AZD1222 vaccination. The receptors derive from an adult in good health.

The CDR3 is CASSAQTGSYGYTF. CDR3 DNA: TGTGCCAGCAGCGCACAAACTGGATCCTATGGCTACACCTTC. The rearrangement joins TRBV7-2 to TRBJ1-2; no firm D call. The CDR3 is 14 residues long. Trimming shortened V by 5 bases and J by 4 bases, and 14 bases separated the two germline ends. Germline lookup yields CDR1 SGHTA and CDR2 FQGNSA.

The chain joins TRBV29-1 to TRBJ1-2; D ambiguous. From germline, CDR1 is SQVTM and CDR2 ANQGSEA. This CDR3 contains 12 residues. Between the trimmed V and J ends, which lost 2 bases and 7 bases, there was a span of 11 bases. Here the CDR3 reads CSVEPRWGGYTF. In DNA, the CDR3 is TGCAGCGTTGAACCCAGGTGGGGTGGCTACACCTTC.

This chain links TRBV2 with TRBJ2-6; TRBD1 matches 7 bases. CDR3 size: 16 residues. Germline CDR1 SNHLY, CDR2 FYNNEI. Trimming at V came to 5 bases and at J to 0 bases, leaving 4 bases not matched to a gene. The CDR3 region has the DNA TGTGCCAGCAGTCCGGGACAGCGCTCTGGGGCCAACGTCCTGACTTTC. Its translation: CASSPGQRSGANVLTF.

This clone was seen only once. The chain carries TRBV24-1 and TRBJ2-1; the D is unclear. CDR1 and CDR2 (germline): KGHDR, SFDVKD. The CDR3 extends over 12 amino acids. Trimming removed 0 bases at V and 10 bases at J, with 6 bases between. CDR3 residues: CATSDLSEEQFF. The DNA of the CDR3 is TGTGCCACCAGTGATTTGTCGGAAGAGCAGTTCTTC.

The sample holds a few counts of this clone. The rearrangement links TRBV3-1 (or the pseudogene TRBV3-2) to TRBJ1-1; TRBD1 aligns across 8 bases. The CDR3 is made up of 15 amino acids. Losses at the gene ends were 10 bases for V and 3 bases for J; bases not matched to a gene: 13. Germline CDR1 and CDR2: LGHDT and YNNKEL (reference sequence). This chain's CDR3 is CATTLGQGAYTEAFF. CDR3 coding DNA: TGTGCCACCACCCTAGGCCAGGGGGCTTACACTGAAGCTTTCTTT.

The chain is built from TRBV9 and TRBJ1-5; D is ambiguous. The CDR3 sequence is 15 residues long. CDR1 and CDR2 from the germline V gene are SGDLS and YYNGEE. Trimming removed 4 bases from V and 4 bases from J, with 15 bases in between. In DNA, the CDR3 is TGTGCCAGCAGCCCCCGAGGTATCTCAAATCAGCCCCAGCATTTT. It specifies CASSPRGISNQPQHF.

This chain uses TRBV30 with TRBJ1-1; tentatively, D is TRBD1 (5 bases). V lost 0 bases to trimming and J lost 5 bases, with 19 bases between them. Germline CDR1 reads GTSNPN; CDR2 reads SVGIG (reference sequence). CDR3 length equals 16 residues. CDR3 sequence (DNA): TGTGCCTGGAGTGTATACAGGAGCTCAACTGGAACTGAAGCTTTCTTT. Residues: CAWSVYRSSTGTEAFF.

This clone has more than one count but fewer than ten. V and J are TRBV7-2 and TRBJ2-5, with D tentatively TRBD1 or TRBD2 (5 bases each). The CDR3 is made up of 15 amino acids. Trimming took off 3 bases at V and 7 bases at J, with 18 bases between the two ends. Germline lookup yields CDR1 SGHTA and CDR2 FQGNSA. The CDR3 sequence is CASSFSNTGLGTQYF. DNA for the CDR3: TGTGCCAGCAGCTTTAGTAATACAGGACTTGGGACCCAGTACTTC.

This chain joins TRBV11-2 and TRBJ2-7; a weak D match, TRBD2 (5 bases). The germline V gene has CDR1 SGHAT and CDR2 FQNNGV. The V and J ends lost 5 bases and 7 bases respectively, with 33 bases between them. The CDR3 is 19 amino acids. The CDR3 is CASSPVVGFFLAPAEEQYF. CDR3 DNA sequence: TGTGCCAGCAGCCCCGTGGTTGGATTCTTTCTAGCCCCAGCGGAGGAGCAGTACTTC.

This chain joins TRBV19 and TRBJ1-1; no clear D gene. V lost 5 bases and J lost 7, with 8 bases in between. The CDR3 sequence is 11 residues long. The germline V gene has CDR1 LNHDA and CDR2 SQIVND (reference sequence). CDR3 bases: TGTGCCAGTAGTTGGGTTGGTGAAGCTTTCTTT. Protein: CASSWVGEAFF.

This chain links TRBV27 with TRBJ2-3; possible D gene TRBD2, 5 bases. Germline assignment: CDR1 MNHEY and CDR2 SMNVEV (reference sequence). The CDR3 extends over 15 amino acids. With 2 bases removed from V and 0 bases from J, the gap between germline ends came to 9 bases. The CDR3 protein is CASSLNGVSTDTQYF. The CDR3 bases are TGTGCCAGCAGTTTAAACGGGGTTAGCACAGATACGCAGTATTTT.

The CDR3 sequence: CASSQGTTGVGDTQYF. Here the CDR3 DNA reads TGCGCCAGCAGCCAAGGGACTACAGGGGTGGGGGATACGCAGTATTTT. The V call is TRBV4-3, the J call TRBJ2-3; possible D gene TRBD1, 7 bases. Germline CDR1 reads LGHNA; CDR2 reads YSLEER. The ends were cut back, 1 base at V and 6 bases at J, with 17 bases in the middle. The CDR3 is 16 amino acids.

This clone is a singleton in its sample. The chain combines TRBV19 with TRBJ1-1; weak D call: TRBD1 (5 bases). CDR1 and CDR2 from the germline V gene are LNHDA and SQIVND (reference sequence). The V and J ends lost 5 bases and 4 bases respectively, with 20 bases between them. The CDR3 has 16 residues. CDR3 sequence (DNA): TGTGCCAGTAGTGCGAGGGGCGCAACGTTGGGCACTGAAGCTTTCTTT. Its translation: CASSARGATLGTEAFF.

CDR3 loop: CASSLRADGYTF. The DNA for the CDR3 is TGCGCCAGCAGCTTAAGGGCTGATGGCTACACCTTC. The rearrangement links TRBV5-1 to TRBJ1-2, with D unclear. Germline V gene sequence: CDR1 SGHRS, CDR2 YFSETQ. V was cut by 2 bases and J by 6 bases, with 8 bases left in between. CDR3 length: 12 residues.

The chain links TRBV7-2 to TRBJ2-2, with TRBD2 as a possible D gene (6 bases). CDR1 and CDR2 from the germline V gene are SGHTA and FQGNSA. The ends were cut back, 5 bases at V and 1 base at J, with 11 bases in the middle. The CDR3 has 15 amino acids. The CDR3 region is CASSQVGGNTGELFF. The CDR3 coding sequence is TGTGCCAGCAGCCAGGTGGGGGGGAACACCGGGGAGCTGTTTTTT. Supplemented by reference TRBV7-2 and TRBJ2-2, the full variable domain reads GAGVSQSPSNKVTEKGKDVELRCDPISGHTALYWYRQSLGQGLEFLIYFQGNSAPDKSGLPSDRFSAERTGGSVSTLTIQRTQQEDSAVYLCASSQVGGNTGELFFGEGSRLTVL.

The rearrangement uses TRBV7-2 and TRBJ1-2; 7 bases align to TRBD1. V was pared by 4 bases and J by 4 bases, with 9 bases of the junction left unmatched. Germline V gives CDR1 SGHTA, CDR2 FQGNSA. The length of the CDR3 is 15 residues. The CDR3 loop reads CASSSPGGRGYGYTF. DNA for the CDR3: TGTGCCAGCAGCTCCCCAGGGGGTCGAGGCTATGGCTACACCTTC.

The chain combines TRBV5-4 with TRBJ1-1; D is undetermined. V dropped 6 bases and J dropped 2 bases, with 23 bases sitting between them. The CDR3 is 17 amino acids. Germline V lookup: CDR1 SGHNT, CDR2 YYREEE (reference sequence). CDR3 DNA: TGTGCCAGCACCTTTAACGCGGAGAAGACCCTAAACACTGAAGCTTTCTTT. It translates to CASTFNAEKTLNTEAFF.

This rearrangement joins TRBV28 to TRBJ1-5, with TRBD1 identical over 8 bases. The CDR3 has 14 residues. V dropped 5 bases and J dropped 8; count of bases not matched to a gene: 8. Germline V gives CDR1 MDHEN, CDR2 SYDVKM. CDR3 in DNA: TGTGCCAGCAGTACCATACAGGGGGATAAGCCCCAGCATTTT. It specifies CASSTIQGDKPQHF.

The V and J genes are TRBV3-1 (or the pseudogene TRBV3-2) and TRBJ2-7; 7 bases map to TRBD2. Germline values: CDR1 LGHDT, CDR2 YNNKEL (reference sequence). CDR3 length: 14 residues. Germline trimming cut 2 bases from V and 5 bases from J; bases unmatched to any gene: 6. The CDR3, as DNA: TGTGCCAGCAGCCAAAGGACTAGTAGCCACGAGCAGTACTTC. The encoded protein is CASSQRTSSHEQYF.

This chain uses TRBV10-1 with TRBJ1-2; D possibly corresponds to TRBD1 (6 bases). This CDR3 region has 12 residues. V was clipped by 4 bases and J by 8 bases, with 11 bases between them. Per the germline V gene, CDR1 is WNHNN and CDR2 is SYGVQD (reference sequence). CDR3 DNA sequence: TGCGCCAGCAGTGCGGGACAAGAAGGCTACACCTTC. Translated: CASSAGQEGYTF.

This clone was found a few times. This chain uses TRBV10-1 with TRBJ2-3; unclear D gene. The germline V gene encodes CDR1 WNHNN and CDR2 SYGVQD (reference sequence). The CDR3 contains 11 residues. V lost 4 bases, J lost 5 bases, and 4 bases lay in between. The CDR3, as DNA: TGCGCCAGCAGTGTGAGAGATACGCAGTATTTT. Protein product: CASSVRDTQYF.